A selection of T cell receptor beta chains follows, all from one sample in a study of human T cells and chemical hapten exposure. One entry per CDR3 protein results from TCRdb running MiXCR on the RACE reads. This table has 65,000 to 80,000 distinct CDR3 sequences, 9% to 12% appearing once. This specimen consisted of whole blood, obtained in connection with sensitization to the hapten diphenylcyclopropenone (DPC). All receptors derive from a woman between 50 and 59 years old with alopecia areata. Some clones in this sample may be carry-over from other donors' samples. Each CDR3 is given with its conserved first and last residue. A D gene is named only where the DNA matches it firmly. Rows give clone size only sometimes, using once, few, many, or a class for an expanded clone.

.,TRBV11-3,few,TRBJ2-5,TGTGCCAGCAGCTTAGGGGGGCAGCAAGAGACCCAGTACTTC,CASSLGGQQETQYF
.,TRBV5-6,many,TRBJ1-4,TGTGCCAGCAGCTTATCCGGGGCCTCTAATGAAAAACTGTTTTTT,CASSLSGASNEKLFF
.,TRBV23-1,many,TRBJ2-1,TGCGCCAGCAGTCACTCGAAGCGCTACAATGAGCAGTTCTTC,CASSHSKRYNEQFF
TRBD2,TRBV12-3/TRBV12-4,.,TRBJ2-3,TGTGCCAGCAGTTTGGCGATGACTAGCGGAGGCACAGATACGCAGTATTTT,CASSLAMTSGGTDTQYF
.,TRBV28,.,TRBJ1-1,TGTGCCAGCAGTTTCCCGGACACAGATTCTGAAGCTTTCTTT,CASSFPDTDSEAFF
TRBD1,TRBV12-3/TRBV12-4,.,TRBJ2-2,TGTGCCAGCAGCCCCAACAGGGGTTGGACCGGGGAGCTGTTTTTT,CASSPNRGWTGELFF
.,TRBV29-1,few,TRBJ1-2,TGCAGCGTTCTCGCCCTTTCCTATGGCTACACCTTC,CSVLALSYGYTF
.,TRBV6-5,.,TRBJ1-3,TGTGCCAGCGGAGGGGCTAGGGTGGAAGGAAACACCATATATTTT,CASGGARVEGNTIYF
TRBD1,TRBV10-3,few,TRBJ2-7,TGTGCCATCAGTGAGTTGGGACAGGGGGGCTCCTACGAGCAGTACTTC,CAISELGQGGSYEQYF
.,TRBV14,few,TRBJ2-7,TGTGCCAGCAGCCAAGAAGGGGTTCCCTACGAGCAGTACTTC,CASSQEGVPYEQYF
TRBD2,TRBV6-2/TRBV6-3,few,TRBJ2-5,TGTGCCAGCATTGGGACTAGCAAAGAGACCCAGTACTTC,CASIGTSKETQYF
TRBD2,TRBV7-8,.,TRBJ2-2,TGTGCCAGCAGTTCGGGACTAGCGCGCACCGGGGAGCTGTTTTTT,CASSSGLARTGELFF
TRBD2,TRBV12-3/TRBV12-4,many,TRBJ2-1,TGTGCCAGCAGTTTAGTTTCGGGAGGAGGCAACAATGAGCAGTTCTTC,CASSLVSGGGNNEQFF
TRBD2,TRBV7-2,few,TRBJ2-3,TGTGCCAGCAGCCGGCGGGGGGCCACAGATACGCAGTATTTT,CASSRRGATDTQYF
TRBD2,TRBV7-6,.,TRBJ2-5,TGTGCCAGCAGCGGGGGGACTAGCGGACAAGAGACCCAGTACTTC,CASSGGTSGQETQYF
.,TRBV11-3,few,TRBJ1-6,TGTGCCAGCAGTCATCGGGGTGGTAATTCACCCCTCCACTTT,CASSHRGGNSPLHF
.,TRBV14,few,TRBJ2-7,TGTGCCAGCAGTCGTGGGGTTGGGAGATACGAGCAGTACTTC,CASSRGVGRYEQYF
TRBD1,TRBV20-1,.,TRBJ2-4,TGCAGTGCTAGAGGGGGACAGATTTTAGCCAAAAACATTCAGTACTTC,CSARGGQILAKNIQYF
.,TRBV6-5,few,TRBJ1-6,TGTGCCAGCAGTTACTTAAAACGTGGCAGTGGTTCACCCCTCCACTTT,CASSYLKRGSGSPLHF
.,TRBV12-3/TRBV12-4,.,TRBJ2-3,TGTGCCAGCAGGCCCGGACAGACTAGCACAGATACGCAGTATTTT,CASRPGQTSTDTQYF
.,TRBV11-2,.,TRBJ2-1,TGTGCCAGCAGCCGCGGAGCGGGTACGCACTACAATGAGCAGTTCTTC,CASSRGAGTHYNEQFF
.,TRBV6-2/TRBV6-3,many,TRBJ2-4,TGTGCCAGCAGTTCGGTAGCGGTAGCCAAAAACATTCAGTACTTC,CASSSVAVAKNIQYF
.,TRBV7-3,many,TRBJ2-1,TGTGCCAGCAGCTTAACAGGGGCGGATGAGCAGTTCTTC,CASSLTGADEQFF
.,TRBV7-6,few,TRBJ2-7,TGTGCCAGCAGCTATCCTTCCGAGCAGTACTTC,CASSYPSEQYF
.,TRBV5-1,many,TRBJ1-6,TGCGCCAGCCGATACACAGGGAGCTCCTATAATTCACCCCTCCACTTT,CASRYTGSSYNSPLHF
TRBD2,TRBV20-1,many,TRBJ2-7,TGCAGTGCTAGTGGGACTAGCGGGAGTAGGGAGCAGTACTTC,CSASGTSGSREQYF
.,TRBV6-6,few,TRBJ2-2,TGTGCCAGCAGTTATGGACAGAATCCCCCCGCCGGGGAGCTGTTTTTT,CASSYGQNPPAGELFF
.,TRBV12-3/TRBV12-4,few,TRBJ2-1,TGTGCCAGCAGTCTACCGACAGGTCGGAGCTCCTACAATGAGCAGTTCTTC,CASSLPTGRSSYNEQFF
TRBD2,TRBV28,many,TRBJ2-1,TGTGCCAGCAGTGGCGCTTCGTCGCTAGCGGGTACCTACAATGAGCAGTTCTTC,CASSGASSLAGTYNEQFF
.,TRBV6-2/TRBV6-3,.,TRBJ2-5,TGTGCCAGCAGTCTCTCTGGATCCCAAGAGACCCAGTACTTC,CASSLSGSQETQYF
.,TRBV12-3/TRBV12-4,once,TRBJ2-7,TGTGCCAGCAGTTTAGCAGCAGTTCGATACGAGCAGTACTTC,CASSLAAVRYEQYF
.,TRBV20-1,few,TRBJ2-7,TGCAGTGCTAGAGATCGGATTGGGTTGTACGAGCAGTACTTC,CSARDRIGLYEQYF
.,TRBV7-8,few,TRBJ2-5,TGTGCCAGCAGCTGGGACACGCACCAAGAGACCCAGTACTTC,CASSWDTHQETQYF
.,TRBV12-2,few,TRBJ1-1,TGTGCAAGTCGCACTCGACAGGGTCAGAACACTGAAGCTTTCTTT,CASRTRQGQNTEAFF
.,TRBV29-1,many,TRBJ1-1,TGCAGCGTTGGGGACACTGAAGCTTTCTTT,CSVGDTEAFF
.,TRBV15,.,TRBJ2-3,TGTGCCACCAACGGGGGCACAGATACGCAGTATTTT,CATNGGTDTQYF
.,TRBV7-2,few,TRBJ1-2,TGTGCCAGCAGCCCATACCTCTTAGAAGACTATGGCTACACCTTC,CASSPYLLEDYGYTF
TRBD1,TRBV27,.,TRBJ2-7,TGTGCCAGCAGTCTCTACAGGGGTCTCGAGCAGTACTTC,CASSLYRGLEQYF
TRBD1,TRBV14,few,TRBJ2-7,TGTGCCAGCAGCCCTCCCGGGACAGCCTCCTACGAGCAGTACTTC,CASSPPGTASYEQYF